This T cell receptor (beta chain) was captured in a study of early T cells in non-severe SARS-CoV-2 infection. About the study: Chains were not paired, and sequencing was done on bulk RNA from unsorted whole blood.

Unique molecular identifier tags were affixed to discrete cDNA molecules. From the 5' RACE reads, TCRdb called clonotypes with MiXCR, one entry per CDR3 protein. Of about 88,000 distinct CDR3 sequences listed, about 16% were seen once; the top ten hold around 6%. Whole-study results and caveats: VDJdb-based annotation leaned toward anti-spike CD8 responses and missed private and CD4 specificities.

Germline CDR1 reads KGHSH; CDR2 reads LQKENI. V shed 3 bases, J shed 4 bases, and the junction held 5 bases outside the gene matches. CDR3 size: 15 residues. With regard to this clonotype: No antigen is known for it.

The TCR comes from an adult who was a healthcare worker with PCR-confirmed SARS-CoV-2 infection or an uninfected control (not recorded which). The chain has TRBV18 and TRBJ2-2, with TRBD2 matching over 7 bases. Material: whole blood. CDR3 nucleotides: TGTGCCAGCTCACCGGGAGGGCCCAGCACCGGGGAGCTGTTTTTT. It yields the protein CASSPGGPSTGELFF.